These 18 T cell receptor beta chains originate from one sample sequenced in a study of patients and donors after allogeneic stem cell transplantation. Via MiXCR, TCRdb re-called the RT-PCR reads, giving one row per CDR3 protein. The sample shows about a million distinct CDR3 sequences, 18% of them seen only once. Sequenced sample: blood, either unsorted or a sorted T cell fraction (not recorded which). These receptors all come from a human donor who was either an allogeneic HSCT recipient or a stem cell or donor lymphocyte infusion donor (not recorded which). It is not recorded whose cells these are; they may come from a transplant donor.

The J gene is TRBJ2-7, the V gene TRBV2; D is undetermined. CDR1 SNHLY and CDR2 FYNNEI come from the germline V gene. CDR3 length: 14 residues. The ends were cut back, 3 bases at V and 5 bases at J, with 14 bases in the middle. The CDR3 loop reads CASSDPRRLNEQYF. The CDR3 nucleotides read TGTGCCAGCAGTGACCCCCGCCGCCTAAACGAGCAGTACTTC.

This clonotype was observed a handful of times. The J gene is TRBJ1-3, the V gene TRBV29-1, with D possibly being TRBD1 (5 bases). The CDR3 length is 13 residues. V gave up 3 bases and J gave up 4 bases, with 10 bases separating them. Germline V gene sequence: CDR1 SQVTM, CDR2 ANQGSEA. The CDR3 loop reads CSVDQGVGNTIYF. As DNA, the CDR3 is TGCAGCGTTGATCAAGGGGTGGGAAACACCATATATTTT.

The rearrangement uses TRBV4-3 and TRBJ2-7; no firm D call. Trimming took off 0 bases at V and 2 bases at J, with 11 bases between the two ends. CDR1 and CDR2 (germline): LGHNA, YSLEER. The CDR3 spans 15 residues. The CDR3 reads CASSQEFAPTYEQYF. The DNA for the CDR3 is TGCGCCAGCAGCCAAGAATTTGCCCCAACCTACGAGCAGTACTTC.

J is TRBJ1-1 and V is TRBV10-3; D not resolved. Trimming left V 6 bases short and J 2 bases short, with 16 bases between. The CDR3 totals 15 residues. Germline loops: CDR1 ENHRY, CDR2 SYGVKD. In DNA form, the CDR3 reads TGTGCCATCAGGAAGAGAGACGGATCAAACACTGAAGCTTTCTTT. Residues: CAIRKRDGSNTEAFF.

This clonotype appeared a few times. The V gene is TRBV5-1, the J gene TRBJ2-2; 7 bases fit TRBD2. V shed 9 bases and J 3 bases; nucleotides not matched to a gene: 17. Germline V gene sequence: CDR1 SGHRS, CDR2 YFSETQ. The CDR3 spans 17 residues. This CDR3 reads CATLPGGAGTYTGELFF. CDR3 in DNA: TGCGCCACCCTCCCCGGTGGAGCGGGGACTTACACCGGGGAGCTGTTTTTT.

This chain uses TRBV20-1 with TRBJ1-1; D gene unclear. Per germline, CDR1 DFQATT and CDR2 SNEGSKA (reference sequence). The CDR3 length is 16 residues. The germline V and J ends were trimmed by 6 bases and 1 base, with 21 bases remaining between them. CDR3 region: CSAYLSFGPKNTEAFF. In DNA form, the CDR3 reads TGCAGTGCCTATCTTTCTTTTGGACCGAAGAACACTGAAGCTTTCTTT.

V is TRBV6-5 and J is TRBJ1-2; the match to TRBD1 covers 9 bases. The CDR3 covers 13 residues. With 4 bases clipped from V and 7 bases from J, the junction kept 4 bases outside the gene matches. Per the germline V gene, CDR1 is MNHEY and CDR2 is SVGAGI. Here the CDR3 DNA reads TGTGCCAGCAGTTTAACAGGGGGCTGTGGCTACACCTTC. As protein: CASSLTGGCGYTF.

The CDR3 DNA follows: TGTGCCAGCAGTTACTCGATAGTGGTGTCCAGCGGGAGCACCGGGGAGCTGTTTTTT. Translation: CASSYSIVVSSGSTGELFF. The chain employs TRBV6-8 and TRBJ2-2, with 8 nucleotides matching TRBD2. V trimming: 0 bases; J trimming: 4 bases; junction bases outside the gene matches: 13. In germline, CDR1 is MNHGY, CDR2 SAAAGT. The CDR3 is 19 residues long.

In this sample, this clonotype turned up a few times. In nucleotides, the CDR3 is TGCAGTGCTAGAGATTGGGCAGCCGCGGGAAACATTCAGTACTTC. This sequence encodes CSARDWAAAGNIQYF. V is TRBV20-1 and J is TRBJ2-4, with D possibly being TRBD2 (5 bases). The V gene's germline CDR1 is DFQATT and CDR2 SNEGSKA (reference sequence). Trimming took 0 bases from V and 6 from J, leaving 15 bases between them. The CDR3 has 15 amino acids.

This clonotype has a handful of counts. This chain joins TRBV5-6 and TRBJ2-1, with a tentative D call TRBD2 (6 bases). The CDR3 is made up of 12 amino acids. With 0 bases removed from V and 9 bases from J, the gap between germline ends came to 7 bases. From germline, CDR1 is SGHDT and CDR2 YYEEEE. The CDR3 DNA is TGTGCCAGCAGCTTGGGGGAGGTTGAGCAGTTCTTC. Translating gives CASSLGEVEQFF.

The chain couples TRBV7-2 to TRBJ2-7; TRBD1 aligns across 7 bases. Per germline, CDR1 SGHTA and CDR2 FQGNSA. After removal of 4 bases from V and 3 bases from J, the junction contained 12 bases not matched to a gene. The CDR3 consists of 16 residues. In DNA form, the CDR3 reads TGTGCCAGCAGCTCAATCTACAGGGGCCAGGACTACGAGCAGTACTTC. Its protein is CASSSIYRGQDYEQYF.

This clonotype has more than one count but fewer than ten. The rearrangement joins TRBV21-1 to TRBJ1-5; the table's TRBD1 call for D was not verified on the DNA. TRBV21-1 is noted as a pseudogene. There are 18 residues in the CDR3. CDR3 DNA: TGTGCCAGCAGCACTCCAGGGTCCCAAAGTTATAGCAATCAGCCCCAGCATTTT. It codes for CASSTPGSQSYSNQPQHF.

This clonotype was detected only a few times. This chain uses TRBV12-3 or TRBV12-4 with TRBJ1-6; the match to TRBD1 covers 10 bases. The CDR3 extends over 17 amino acids. V was clipped by 1 base and J by 9 bases; unmatched bases: 9. The CDR3 sequence: CASSLGGQGGRGSPLHF. The DNA for the CDR3 is TGTGCCAGCAGTTTAGGAGGACAGGGGGGGAGAGGTTCACCCCTCCACTTT.

The V call is TRBV27, the J call TRBJ2-7; no reliable D call. Germline CDR1 reads MNHEY; CDR2 reads SMNVEV (reference sequence). The V end lost 4 bases, the J end lost 2 bases, and 18 bases lay between the germline ends. The CDR3 is 16 residues long. The DNA of the CDR3 is TGTGCCAGCAGTTCTCCCCGGACGGCGATAACCTACGAGCAGTACTTC. Encoded protein: CASSSPRTAITYEQYF.

The chain links TRBV21-1 to TRBJ2-4; TRBD1, the table's D call, lacks a check against the DNA. TRBV21-1 is a pseudogene locus. The CDR3 has 17 residues. The CDR3 nucleotides are TGTGCCAGCAGCCGAGGAGGGGGAAGTGAAGCCAAAAACATTCAGTACTTC. Its protein is CASSRGGGSEAKNIQYF.

This clonotype was detected only a few times. The CDR3 reads CASSLLGTGVENEQFF. In nucleotides, the CDR3 is TGTGCCAGCAGCTTACTTGGGACAGGGGTCGAAAATGAGCAGTTCTTC. The rearrangement links TRBV7-2 to TRBJ2-1; 10 bases map to TRBD1. The CDR3 contains 16 residues. Germline loops: CDR1 SGHTA, CDR2 FQGNSA. The J segment lost 7 bases and the V segment lost 2 bases, leaving 8 bases of the junction unmatched.

This chain joins TRBV3-1 and TRBJ1-6; D gene uncertain. This CDR3 is 15 amino acids long. V was cut by 3 bases and J by 6 bases, with 12 bases left in between. Germline V CDR1 and CDR2: LGHDT, YNNKEL (reference sequence). Here the CDR3 reads CASSQDGFSNSPLHF. CDR3 coding DNA: TGTGCCAGCAGCCAGGACGGTTTCTCTAATTCACCCCTCCACTTT.

V and J are TRBV6-2 or TRBV6-3 and TRBJ2-3; perhaps TRBD1 as D (5 bases). V dropped 3 bases and J dropped 6 bases, with 13 bases sitting between them. The CDR3 totals 14 residues. The germline gives CDR1 MNHEY, CDR2 SVGEGT. The CDR3 loop reads CASSYVGARDTQYF. CDR3 bases: TGTGCCAGCAGTTATGTAGGGGCCCGGGATACGCAGTATTTT.